This T cell receptor (beta chain) was profiled in a study of control samples from healthy donors and cancer patients. Using immunoSEQ multiplex PCR, the repertoire was profiled, and TCRdb retains in-frame clones only, with some absent. The sample lists approximately 89,000 clones, under 90% occurring once. This clonotype originated in a woman aged 40 to 50 in good health. The sample comprised blood.

The CDR3 here is CATSRRTGTANGYTF. CDR3 nucleotide sequence: TGTGCCACCAGCAGAAGAACCGGGACAGCAAATGGCTACACCTTC. The V call is TRBV15, the J call TRBJ1-2; 7 nucleotides match TRBD1. This CDR3 is built from 15 residues. The trim removed 2 bases at V and 6 bases at J, leaving 9 bases unmatched. Germline-derived CDR1 and CDR2 are LNHNV and YYDKDF (reference sequence).